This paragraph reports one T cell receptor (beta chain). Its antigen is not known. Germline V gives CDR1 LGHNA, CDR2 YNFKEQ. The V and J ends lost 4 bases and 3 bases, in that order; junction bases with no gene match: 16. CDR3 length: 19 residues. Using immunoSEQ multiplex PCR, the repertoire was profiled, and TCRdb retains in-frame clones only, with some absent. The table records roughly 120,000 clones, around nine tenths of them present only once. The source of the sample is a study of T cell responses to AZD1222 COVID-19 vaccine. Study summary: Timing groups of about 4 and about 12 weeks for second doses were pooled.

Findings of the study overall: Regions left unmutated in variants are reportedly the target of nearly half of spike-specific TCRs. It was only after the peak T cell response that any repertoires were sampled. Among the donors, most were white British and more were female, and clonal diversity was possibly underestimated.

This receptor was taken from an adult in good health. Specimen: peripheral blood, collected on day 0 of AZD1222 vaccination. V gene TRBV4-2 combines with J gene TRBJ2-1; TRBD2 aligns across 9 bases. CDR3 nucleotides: TGTGCCAGCAGCCCCTCTCTAGCGGGGTCCTATGGGGGCTACAATGAGCAGTTCTTC. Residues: CASSPSLAGSYGGYNEQFF.